These T cell receptor beta chains were read from a single sample in a study of shared clonotypes between healthy human individuals. TCRdb keeps only in-frame clones here, not all; method: immunoSEQ multiplex PCR. This sample yields 2 million to 2.5 million clones, of which over 85% are seen a single time; under 0.45% belongs to the top ten. The material sequenced was naive CD4+ T cells from PBMCs. These TCRs come from a young man in good health. Some clones in this sample may be carry-over from other donors' samples. CDR3s include the opening cysteine and the closing phenylalanine or tryptophan. A D gene is named only where the DNA matches it firmly. A row's size may be missing; if present it is once, few, many or a size class.

j_call: TRBJ1-2
d_call: -
v_call: TRBV6-4
clone_size: once
cdr3_aa: CANPGEADYGYTF
cdr3_nt: TGTGCCAATCCAGGGGAAGCGGACTATGGCTACACCTTC

j_call: TRBJ2-1
d_call: -
v_call: TRBV4-3
clone_size: -
cdr3_aa: CASSQQRNNEQFF
cdr3_nt: TGCGCCAGCAGCCAGCAGCGAAACAATGAGCAGTTCTTC

j_call: TRBJ1-2
d_call: -
v_call: TRBV13
clone_size: -
cdr3_aa: CASSTLGLGGYTF
cdr3_nt: TGTGCCAGCAGCACCTTGGGCTTAGGTGGCTACACCTTC

j_call: TRBJ1-1
d_call: -
v_call: TRBV20-1
clone_size: -
cdr3_aa: CRVYEAFF
cdr3_nt: TGCAGAGTTTATGAAGCTTTCTTT

j_call: TRBJ1-2
d_call: TRBD1
v_call: TRBV28
clone_size: -
cdr3_aa: CASTIMGQYYGYTF
cdr3_nt: TGTGCCAGCACCATAATGGGACAGTACTATGGCTACACCTTC

j_call: TRBJ2-3
d_call: TRBD1
v_call: TRBV18
clone_size: -
cdr3_aa: CASSPSIGTGGTDTQYF
cdr3_nt: TGTGCCAGCTCACCGTCGATCGGGACAGGGGGAACAGATACGCAGTATTTT

j_call: TRBJ2-7
d_call: TRBD1
v_call: TRBV6-5
clone_size: -
cdr3_aa: CASRDSGTGAYEQYF
cdr3_nt: TGTGCCAGCAGGGATTCCGGGACAGGGGCCTACGAGCAGTACTTC

j_call: TRBJ2-3
d_call: TRBD2
v_call: TRBV5-1
clone_size: -
cdr3_aa: CASSGGTSGRGDTQYF
cdr3_nt: TGCGCCAGCAGCGGAGGGACTAGCGGGAGAGGAGATACGCAGTATTTT

j_call: TRBJ2-7
d_call: TRBD2
v_call: TRBV29-1
clone_size: -
cdr3_aa: CSVETSGTYEQYF
cdr3_nt: TGCAGCGTTGAGACTAGCGGGACCTACGAGCAGTACTTC

j_call: TRBJ2-3
d_call: -
v_call: TRBV4-3
clone_size: -
cdr3_aa: CASSQDQGDTQYF
cdr3_nt: TGCGCCAGCAGCCAAGATCAGGGAGATACGCAGTATTTT

j_call: TRBJ1-3
d_call: -
v_call: TRBV5-1
clone_size: -
cdr3_aa: CASSLDMGRSGNTIYF
cdr3_nt: TGCGCCAGCAGCTTGGATATGGGCAGATCTGGAAACACCATATATTTT

j_call: TRBJ2-2
d_call: -
v_call: TRBV9
clone_size: -
cdr3_aa: CASSVVSGSGPGELFF
cdr3_nt: TGTGCCAGCAGCGTAGTGTCGGGAAGCGGACCCGGGGAGCTGTTTTTT

j_call: TRBJ2-7
d_call: TRBD2
v_call: TRBV5-1
clone_size: -
cdr3_aa: CASSPGLAGDGSYEQYF
cdr3_nt: TGCGCCAGCAGCCCAGGACTAGCGGGAGACGGCTCCTACGAGCAGTACTTC

j_call: TRBJ2-2
d_call: -
v_call: TRBV5-6
clone_size: -
cdr3_aa: CASSGWGRDTGELFF
cdr3_nt: TGTGCCAGCAGCGGGTGGGGTCGCGACACCGGGGAGCTGTTTTTT

j_call: TRBJ2-5
d_call: TRBD2
v_call: TRBV15
clone_size: -
cdr3_aa: CATRAGGGTQYF
cdr3_nt: TGTGCCACCAGAGCGGGAGGGGGGACCCAGTACTTC

j_call: TRBJ2-2
d_call: -
v_call: TRBV7-2
clone_size: -
cdr3_aa: CASSSHNTGELFF
cdr3_nt: TGTGCCAGCAGCTCGCACAACACCGGGGAGCTGTTTTTT

j_call: TRBJ1-2
d_call: -
v_call: TRBV18
clone_size: -
cdr3_aa: CASSPGDTNYGYTF
cdr3_nt: TGTGCCAGCTCACCGGGCGACACCAACTATGGCTACACCTTC

j_call: TRBJ1-1
d_call: TRBD1
v_call: TRBV11-2
clone_size: -
cdr3_aa: CASSLDRDRVASGTEAFF
cdr3_nt: TGTGCCAGCAGCTTAGATAGGGACAGGGTGGCATCGGGCACTGAAGCTTTCTTT

j_call: TRBJ1-4
d_call: TRBD1
v_call: TRBV5-1
clone_size: -
cdr3_aa: CASSLASAGGHNEKLFF
cdr3_nt: TGCGCCAGCAGCTTGGCCTCGGCAGGGGGGCATAATGAAAAACTGTTTTTT

j_call: TRBJ2-5
d_call: -
v_call: TRBV28
clone_size: -
cdr3_aa: CASSFPKPETQYF
cdr3_nt: TGTGCCAGCAGTTTTCCTAAACCTGAGACCCAGTACTTC